This note documents a single T cell receptor beta chain sequence. These data are taken from a study of human T cells and chemical hapten exposure. The overall study: Patients additionally received therapeutic doses of diphenylcyclopropenone on the scalp once a week, and this continued throughout the approximately 26-week study. Patch testing placed 0.01% DPC on the upper back, with readings at 6 days.

Time point denoted: pre-sensitization, week 0. Regarding treatment: therapeutic diphenylcyclopropenone sensitization with weekly scalp DPC. Via MiXCR, TCRdb re-called the RACE reads, giving one row per CDR3 protein. The sample shows tens of thousands of distinct CDR3 sequences, roughly a tenth of them seen only once. CDR1 and CDR2 (germline): MNHNS, SASEGT. V lost 1 base, J lost 6 bases, and 4 bases stayed unmatched. There are 15 residues in the CDR3. The chain links TRBV6-1 to TRBJ2-1; 9 bases match TRBD2. The clonotype originates from a woman aged 40 to 50 with alopecia areata. Some clones in this sample may be carry-over from other donors' samples. The sample in question was whole blood, obtained in connection with sensitization to the hapten diphenylcyclopropenone (DPC). The CDR3 here is CASSEVAGGSNEQFF. The CDR3 DNA is TGTGCCAGCAGTGAAGTGGCGGGGGGGAGCAATGAGCAGTTCTTC.